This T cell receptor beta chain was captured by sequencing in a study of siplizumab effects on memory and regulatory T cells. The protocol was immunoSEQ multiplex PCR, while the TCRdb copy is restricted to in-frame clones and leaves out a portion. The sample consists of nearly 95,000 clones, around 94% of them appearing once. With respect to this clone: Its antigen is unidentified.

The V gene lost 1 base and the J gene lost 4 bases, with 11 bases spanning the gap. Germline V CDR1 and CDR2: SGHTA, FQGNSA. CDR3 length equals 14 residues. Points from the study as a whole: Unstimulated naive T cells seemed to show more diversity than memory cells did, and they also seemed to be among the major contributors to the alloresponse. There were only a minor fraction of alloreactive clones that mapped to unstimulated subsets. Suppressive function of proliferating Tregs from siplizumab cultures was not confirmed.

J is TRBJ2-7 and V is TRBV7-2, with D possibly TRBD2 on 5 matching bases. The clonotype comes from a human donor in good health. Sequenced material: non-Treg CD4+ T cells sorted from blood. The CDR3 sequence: CASSLGGSQYEQYF. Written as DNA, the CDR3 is TGTGCCAGCAGCTTAGGAGGGAGCCAGTACGAGCAGTACTTC.